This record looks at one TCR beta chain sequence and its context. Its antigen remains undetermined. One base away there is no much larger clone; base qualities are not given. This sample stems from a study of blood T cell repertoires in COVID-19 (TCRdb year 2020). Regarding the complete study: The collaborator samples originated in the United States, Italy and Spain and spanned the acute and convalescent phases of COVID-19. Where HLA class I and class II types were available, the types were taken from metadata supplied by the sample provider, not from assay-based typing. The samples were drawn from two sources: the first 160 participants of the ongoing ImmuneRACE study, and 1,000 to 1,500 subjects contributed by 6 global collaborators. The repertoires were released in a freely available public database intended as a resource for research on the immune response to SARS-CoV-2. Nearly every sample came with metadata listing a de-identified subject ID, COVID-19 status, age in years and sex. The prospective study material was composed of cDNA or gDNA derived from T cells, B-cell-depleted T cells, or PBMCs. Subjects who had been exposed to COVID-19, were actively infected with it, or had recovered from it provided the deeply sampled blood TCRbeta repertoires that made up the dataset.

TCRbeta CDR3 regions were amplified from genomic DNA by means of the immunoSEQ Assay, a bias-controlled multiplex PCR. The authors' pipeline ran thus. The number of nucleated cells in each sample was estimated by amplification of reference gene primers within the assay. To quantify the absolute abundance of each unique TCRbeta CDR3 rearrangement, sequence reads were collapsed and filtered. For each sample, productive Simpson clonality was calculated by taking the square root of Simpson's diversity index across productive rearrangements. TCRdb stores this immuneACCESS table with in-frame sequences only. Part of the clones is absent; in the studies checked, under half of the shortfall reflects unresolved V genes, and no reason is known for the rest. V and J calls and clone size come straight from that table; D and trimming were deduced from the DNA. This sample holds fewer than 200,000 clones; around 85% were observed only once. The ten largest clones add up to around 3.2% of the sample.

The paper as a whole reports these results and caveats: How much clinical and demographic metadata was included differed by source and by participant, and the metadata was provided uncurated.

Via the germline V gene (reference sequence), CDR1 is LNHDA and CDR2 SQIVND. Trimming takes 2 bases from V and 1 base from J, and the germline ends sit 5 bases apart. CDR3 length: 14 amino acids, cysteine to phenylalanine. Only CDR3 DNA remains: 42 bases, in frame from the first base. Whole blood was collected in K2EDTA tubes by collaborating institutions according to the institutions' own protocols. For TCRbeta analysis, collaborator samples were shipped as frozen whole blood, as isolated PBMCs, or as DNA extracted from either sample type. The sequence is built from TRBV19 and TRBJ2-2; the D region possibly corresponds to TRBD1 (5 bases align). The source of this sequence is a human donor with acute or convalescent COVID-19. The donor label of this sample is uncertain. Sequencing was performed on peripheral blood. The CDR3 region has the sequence CASSITGNTGELFF. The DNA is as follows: TGTGCCAGTAGTATAACAGGGAACACCGGGGAGCTGTTTTTT.